One and the same sample provided the 17 T cell receptor beta chains below, sequenced in a study of identical twins. Using its own MiXCR run on the 5' RACE reads, TCRdb lists one record per CDR3 protein. The sample has roughly 1,500,000 distinct CDR3 sequences; about 30% are singletons. Sequenced input: cord blood. These receptors all stem from a newborn girl in good health.

The V gene is TRBV5-1, the J gene TRBJ1-2, with 7 positions matching TRBD1. The germline V gene encodes CDR1 SGHRS and CDR2 YFSETQ. J was trimmed by 4 bases and V by 5 bases; bases with no gene match: 8. The CDR3 is made up of 14 amino acids. CDR3 protein: CASRLETGPYGYTF. DNA for the CDR3: TGCGCCAGCAGGTTAGAGACAGGGCCCTATGGCTACACCTTC.

The chain combines TRBV28 with TRBJ2-7, with 9 positions matching TRBD2. The last part of the DNA fits TRBJ2-4 better; the J call may be wrong. The germline CDR1 and CDR2 sequences are MDHEN and SYDVKM. This CDR3 comprises 16 residues. The CDR3, as DNA: TGTGCCAGCAGTTTAGCGGGAGGGGTTCTTGGGAACATTCAGTACTTC. Its protein is CASSLAGGVLGNIQYF.

The chain carries TRBV7-8 and TRBJ2-1; 7 bases are shared with TRBD2. Germline V gives CDR1 SGHVS, CDR2 FQNEAQ. The CDR3 runs to 15 residues. Losses at the gene ends were 1 base for V and 7 bases for J; bases not matched to a gene: 7. The DNA of the CDR3 is TGTGCCAGCAGCTTAGATTTTGCGGGAGTGAATGAGCAGTTCTTC. Its translation: CASSLDFAGVNEQFF. The full variable domain, in which reference TRBV7-8 and TRBJ2-1 provide the parts outside the CDR3, is GAGVSQSPRYKVAKRGQDVALRCDPISGHVSLFWYQQALGQGPEFLTYFQNEAQLDKSGLPSDRFFAERPEGSVSTLKIQRTQQEDSAVYLCASSLDFAGVNEQFFGPGTRLTVL.

This clonotype was detected only once. This sequence joins TRBV27 and TRBJ2-3; 7 nucleotides match TRBD2. The germline V gene has CDR1 MNHEY and CDR2 SMNVEV (reference sequence). Losses at the gene ends were 2 bases for V and 2 bases for J; bases not matched to a gene: 4. The CDR3 sequence is 15 residues long. The CDR3 coding sequence is TGTGCCAGCAGTTTAAAGCGGGGTCACACAGATACGCAGTATTTT. Translated: CASSLKRGHTDTQYF.

The V call is TRBV20-1, the J call TRBJ1-1, with a weak D call TRBD1 (6 bases). Per the germline V gene, CDR1 is DFQATT and CDR2 is SNEGSKA (reference sequence). V shed 2 bases and J shed 3 bases, with 10 bases lying between them. This CDR3 contains 13 residues. Written as DNA, the CDR3 is TGCAGTGCTAGAAGTGAGGGGGACACTGAAGCTTTCTTT. Translation: CSARSEGDTEAFF.

This clonotype came up a few times. V and J are TRBV4-1 and TRBJ2-7, with D possibly being TRBD1 or TRBD2 (5 bases each). This CDR3 contains 14 residues. The V gene's germline CDR1 is MGHRA and CDR2 YSYEKL. V dropped 4 bases and J dropped 4 bases, with 14 bases sitting between them. DNA of the CDR3: TGCGCCAGCAGCCGAGGGACGGTACTATACGAGCAGTACTTC. Protein product: CASSRGTVLYEQYF.

The chain links TRBV4-2 to TRBJ2-7; the D is unclear. This CDR3 is 14 amino acids long. Germline loops: CDR1 LGHNA, CDR2 YNFKEQ. Trimming left V 3 bases short and J 2 bases short, with 11 bases between. This CDR3 is CASSQGSSPYEQYF. The CDR3 DNA follows: TGTGCCAGCAGCCAGGGATCATCCCCCTACGAGCAGTACTTC.

The sample holds a few counts of this clonotype. J is TRBJ2-3 and V is TRBV7-2; D ambiguous. V was cut by 1 base and J by 6 bases, with 11 bases left in between. The V gene's germline CDR1 is SGHTA and CDR2 FQGNSA. CDR3 length equals 14 residues. CDR3 in DNA: TGTGCCAGCAGCTTAGGCCCTCTGGGGGATACGCAGTATTTT. Amino acid sequence: CASSLGPLGDTQYF.

The rearrangement uses TRBV9 and TRBJ1-1; D gene unclear. Between the trimmed V and J ends, which lost 0 bases and 0 bases, there was a span of 15 bases. Germline V gives CDR1 SGDLS, CDR2 YYNGEE. This CDR3 comprises 17 residues. CDR3 in DNA: TGTGCCAGCAGCGTAGATCAAGCGGCAGGTGTGAACACTGAAGCTTTCTTT. Translating it yields CASSVDQAAGVNTEAFF.

About this clonotype itself: A much larger clone differs from this one at a single base, so this may be a read error. Written as DNA, the CDR3 is TGCAGCGTTGAAAGGGTAGGGGGCTATGGCTACACCTTC. Translating it yields CSVERVGGYGYTF. The chain employs TRBV29-1 and TRBJ1-2; TRBD1 might be the D (6 bases). Germline V gene data show CDR1 as SQVTM and CDR2 as ANQGSEA. Trimming shortened V by 2 bases and J by 4 bases, and 11 bases separated the two germline ends. The CDR3 loop spans 13 amino acids. The variable domain in full, completed from reference TRBV29-1 and TRBJ1-2, reads SAVISQKPSRDICQRGTSLTIQCQVDSQVTMMFWYRQQPGQSLTLIATANQGSEATYESGFVIDKFPISRPNLTFSTLTVSNMSPEDSSIYLCSVERVGGYGYTFGSGTRLTVV.

This clonotype was seen only a few times. This chain joins TRBV20-1 and TRBJ2-4, with 7 bases identical to TRBD1. The germline CDR1 and CDR2 sequences are DFQATT and SNEGSKA (reference sequence). The CDR3 spans 13 residues. V shed 5 bases and J 1 base; nucleotides not matched to a gene: 2. In nucleotides, the CDR3 is TGCAGTGCTGACAGGGTGGCCAAAAACATTCAGTACTTC. Translation gives CSADRVAKNIQYF.

The J gene is TRBJ2-5, the V gene TRBV27; D is undetermined. Germline-derived CDR1 and CDR2 are MNHEY and SMNVEV (reference sequence). The CDR3 covers 12 residues. The germline V and J ends were trimmed by 5 bases and 7 bases, with 11 bases remaining between them. The CDR3 nucleotides read TGTGCCAGCAGTACGCCAGCCGGGACCCAGTACTTC. Its translation: CASSTPAGTQYF.

The V gene is TRBV12-5, the J gene TRBJ2-7; D is perhaps TRBD1 (6 bases). Germline CDR1 and CDR2: LGHNT and FRNRAP. The CDR3 is 12 residues long. The ends were cut back, 3 bases at V and 12 bases at J, with 15 bases in the middle. Here the CDR3 DNA reads TGTGCTAGTGGTTTAGGGGGAACGGGGTTGTACTTC. As protein: CASGLGGTGLYF.

This clonotype was counted a few times. The V gene is TRBV10-3, the J gene TRBJ1-1, with D uncertain. This CDR3 is 13 amino acids long. The V gene's germline CDR1 is ENHRY and CDR2 SYGVKD. The V and J ends lost 3 bases and 2 bases respectively, with 7 bases between them. The CDR3 bases are TGTGCCATCAGTGATGGGGAAAACACTGAAGCTTTCTTT. Translating gives CAISDGENTEAFF.

There are a few counts of this clonotype. The gene calls are TRBV6-5 and TRBJ2-1; 8 nucleotides match TRBD1. V shed 5 bases and J 3 bases; nucleotides not matched to a gene: 6. Germline lookup yields CDR1 MNHEY and CDR2 SVGAGI. This CDR3 is built from 15 residues. CDR3 nucleotides: TGTGCCAGCAGTACCCTTGACAGGGGCTACAATGAGCAGTTCTTC. It specifies CASSTLDRGYNEQFF.

The rearrangement uses TRBV11-2 and TRBJ2-5, with a weak D call TRBD2 (6 bases). Gene TRBJ2-7 matches the end of the DNA better, so the J call may be wrong. Per germline, CDR1 SGHAT and CDR2 FQNNGV. The CDR3 loop spans 18 amino acids. As DNA, the CDR3 is TGTGCCAGCAGCTCCACTCCATTGGGTTACGGAGGGGCCTACGAGCAGTACTTC. Protein sequence: CASSSTPLGYGGAYEQYF.

This clonotype occurred many times. V usage is TRBV5-1 and J usage is TRBJ1-2, with a tentative D call TRBD1 (5 bases). CDR1 is SGHRS, CDR2 YFSETQ, per germline. Trimming took off 7 bases at V and 3 bases at J, with 16 bases between the two ends. The CDR3 totals 14 residues. As DNA, the CDR3 is TGCGCCAGCCACCTCACGGGGGATGACTATGGCTACACCTTC. Protein product: CASHLTGDDYGYTF. The full variable domain, rest sourced from reference TRBV5-1 and TRBJ1-2, is KAGVTQTPRYLIKTRGQQVTLSCSPISGHRSVSWYQQTPGQGLQFLFEYFSETQRNKGNFPGRFSGRQFSNSRSEMNVSTLELGDSALYLCASHLTGDDYGYTFGSGTRLTVV.